This entry lists 21 T cell receptor beta chains sequenced from one sample in a study of OX40 agonist ivuxolimab in advanced cancers. Method: immunoSEQ multiplex PCR; TCRdb's copy keeps in-frame clones and lacks some. The table shows some 24,000 clones, with about 80% occurring only once. Specimen: CD4+ or CD8+ T cells sorted from blood, collected in a trial of the OX40 agonist ivuxolimab. All receptors derive from an adult with an advanced solid tumor such as melanoma, head and neck, liver or kidney cancer.

This sequence joins TRBV5-5 and TRBJ2-1; D unresolved. V dropped 0 bases and J dropped 5 bases, with 6 bases sitting between them. From germline, CDR1 is SGHKS and CDR2 YYEKEE (reference sequence). The CDR3 covers 13 residues. The DNA of the CDR3 is TGTGCCAGCAGCTTGGGAGCGAACAATGAGCAGTTCTTC. It translates to CASSLGANNEQFF.

This chain uses TRBV14 with TRBJ1-5; unclear D gene. This CDR3 is 13 amino acids long. V was trimmed by 4 bases and J by 3 bases, leaving 7 bases between them. Germline lookup yields CDR1 SGHDN and CDR2 FVKESK. The CDR3 nucleotides are TGTGCCAGCAGCCGTGGATTCAATCAGCCCCAGCATTTT. This codes for CASSRGFNQPQHF.

A few counts support this clone. The V gene is TRBV6-6, the J gene TRBJ2-7, with 16 nucleotides matching TRBD2. The CDR3 sequence is 15 residues long. V dropped 6 bases and J dropped 6; count of bases not matched to a gene: 5. Germline V gene sequence: CDR1 MNHNY, CDR2 SVGAGI (reference sequence). CDR3 bases: TGTGCCAGCAGGGGGACTAGCGGGGGGGCGGTCGAGCAGTACTTC. It encodes CASRGTSGGAVEQYF.

This chain uses TRBV28 with TRBJ2-5; a possible D gene is TRBD2 (6 bases). The length of the CDR3 is 21 residues. Germline V gene sequence: CDR1 MDHEN, CDR2 SYDVKM. Trimming took 5 bases from V and 1 from J, leaving 32 bases between them. The CDR3 loop is CASSPPPYSSIREYGQETQYF. The CDR3 region has the DNA TGTGCCAGCAGTCCCCCCCCTTATTCCTCAATCCGGGAGTATGGCCAAGAGACCCAGTACTTC.

This chain connects TRBV19 to TRBJ2-3; 7 nucleotides line up with TRBD2. The CDR3 spans 16 residues. Germline trimming cut 3 bases from V and 0 bases from J; bases unmatched to any gene: 6. CDR1 is LNHDA, CDR2 SQIVND, per germline (reference sequence). CDR3 sequence (DNA): TGTGCCAGTAGTATCTCGGCTAGCGGCAGCACAGATACGCAGTATTTT. Protein product: CASSISASGSTDTQYF.

This clone is a singleton in its sample. The V gene is TRBV7-3, the J gene TRBJ2-7; D may be TRBD2 (5 bases). The CDR3 length is 16 residues. V was shortened by 2 bases and J by 0 bases, with 14 bases between the two germline ends. Per the germline V gene, CDR1 is SGHTA and CDR2 is FQGTGA. CDR3 in amino acids: CASSLGGLTSSYEQYF. The CDR3 DNA sequence: TGTGCCAGCAGCTTAGGCGGGCTAACAAGCTCCTACGAGCAGTACTTC.

This rearrangement joins TRBV19 to TRBJ1-5; 7 bases line up with TRBD1. With 9 bases clipped from V and 6 bases from J, the junction kept 14 bases outside the gene matches. The V gene's germline CDR1 is LNHDA and CDR2 SQIVND (reference sequence). This CDR3 spans 15 amino acids. The CDR3 DNA follows: TGTGCCAGCAACCCGACAGGGAAGGCTAGTCAGCCCCAGCATTTT. Its translation: CASNPTGKASQPQHF. Drawing the rest from reference TRBV19 and TRBJ1-5, the complete variable domain is DGGITQSPKYLFRKEGQNVTLSCEQNLNHDAMYWYRQDPGQGLRLIYYSQIVNDFQKGDIAEGYSVSREKKESFPLTVTSAQKNPTAFYLCASNPTGKASQPQHFGDGTRLSIL.

The chain employs TRBV5-1 and TRBJ1-1; 9 nucleotides line up with TRBD1. The germline CDR1 and CDR2 sequences are SGHRS and YFSETQ. V was pared by 3 bases and J by 0 bases, with 6 bases of the junction left unmatched. This CDR3 has 16 residues. The CDR3: CASSSKGDRVNTEAFF. The DNA for the CDR3 is TGCGCCAGCAGCTCAAAAGGGGACAGGGTGAACACTGAAGCTTTCTTT.

V gene TRBV28 combines with J gene TRBJ1-4, with TRBD1 matching over 7 bases. From germline, CDR1 is MDHEN and CDR2 SYDVKM. The CDR3 is made up of 14 amino acids. V lost 7 bases to trimming and J lost 2 bases; unmatched junction nucleotides: 4. The CDR3, as DNA: TGTGCCAGCACCCTCAGGGGGACTAATGAAAAACTGTTTTTT. It encodes CASTLRGTNEKLFF.

This sequence joins TRBV7-2 and TRBJ2-1; 7 bases match TRBD2. Trimming cost V 0 bases and J 5 bases; bases outside gene matches: 7. The CDR3 sequence is 16 residues long. Looked up from germline, CDR1 is SGHTA and CDR2 is FQGNSA. The CDR3 nucleotides are TGTGCCAGCAGCTTAGCGGGAGGGCCTCTTGACAATGAGCAGTTCTTC. This translates into CASSLAGGPLDNEQFF.

This clone appeared a single time. The chain couples TRBV30 to TRBJ2-1; 7 nucleotides align to TRBD1. The CDR3 consists of 14 residues. The ends lost 6 bases at V and 0 bases at J; junction bases unmatched: 5. CDR1 is GTSNPN and CDR2 is SVGIG in the germline V gene (reference sequence). The CDR3 loop is CACTTGSSYNEQFF. As DNA, the CDR3 is TGTGCCTGTACGACAGGGAGCTCCTACAATGAGCAGTTCTTC.

J is TRBJ2-1 and V is TRBV11-3; 7 nucleotides agree with TRBD2. The CDR3 is 13 amino acids. The germline V gene has CDR1 SGHNT and CDR2 YENEEA. V trimming: 4 bases; J trimming: 9 bases; junction bases outside the gene matches: 6. CDR3 in DNA: TGTGCCAGCAGCTGGACTAGTAGTAGTGAGCAGTTCTTC. This sequence encodes CASSWTSSSEQFF. The full variable domain, its missing parts supplied by reference TRBV11-3 and TRBJ2-1, is EAGVVQSPRYKIIEKKQPVAFWCNPISGHNTLYWYLQNLGQGPELLIRYENEEAVDDSQLPKDRFSAERLKGVDSTLKIQPAELGDSAVYLCASSWTSSSEQFFGPGTRLTVL.

The rearrangement joins TRBV27 to TRBJ1-4, with 7 bases aligning to TRBD1. Germline V lookup: CDR1 MNHEY, CDR2 SMNVEV (reference sequence). V gave up 2 bases and J gave up 2 bases; unmatched junction bases: 11. The CDR3 consists of 18 residues. CDR3 bases: TGTGCCAGCAGTTTACACCCAGACAGGGACCCCACTAATGAAAAACTGTTTTTT. This gives the protein CASSLHPDRDPTNEKLFF.

A few counts support this clone. The chain carries TRBV27 and TRBJ2-5, with D hard to call. Germline loops: CDR1 MNHEY, CDR2 SMNVEV (reference sequence). The V and J ends lost 6 bases and 5 bases respectively, with 19 bases between them. This CDR3 spans 15 amino acids. The CDR3 coding sequence is TGTGCCAGCAGACTAATCGACGCAGGAAGGGAGACCCAGTACTTC. Translating gives CASRLIDAGRETQYF.

This clone was picked up one time. This sequence joins TRBV29-1 and TRBJ1-2; D is possibly TRBD1 (5 bases). The CDR3 totals 12 residues. Germline assignment: CDR1 SQVTM and CDR2 ANQGSEA. Trimming took off 4 bases at V and 8 bases at J, with 14 bases between the two ends. This CDR3 reads CSVVLGEGGYTF. The CDR3 bases are TGCAGCGTTGTCTTGGGGGAGGGCGGCTACACCTTC.

The rearrangement links TRBV7-6 to TRBJ2-2; TRBD1 matches 10 bases. The CDR3 is made up of 15 amino acids. Germline V gene lookup returns CDR1 SGHVS and CDR2 FNYEAQ. V lost 4 bases, J lost 5 bases, and 4 bases stayed unmatched. CDR3 sequence: CASSSGTGVTGELFF. The CDR3 DNA sequence: TGTGCCAGCAGCTCCGGGACAGGGGTTACCGGGGAGCTGTTTTTT.

The chain uses TRBV4-2 and TRBJ2-4; 7 nucleotides match TRBD2. The CDR3 is 17 amino acids. Germline loops: CDR1 LGHNA, CDR2 YNFKEQ. With 0 bases clipped from V and 1 base from J, the junction kept 6 bases outside the gene matches. CDR3 sequence reads: CASSQEKAGRAKNIQYF. CDR3 DNA: TGTGCCAGCAGCCAAGAAAAAGCGGGAAGGGCCAAAAACATTCAGTACTTC.

The DNA of the CDR3 is TGTGCCAGCAGTGCCGGGGAGGGGGGGTCTGTCTACGAGCAGTACTTC. It codes for CASSAGEGGSVYEQYF. This rearrangement joins TRBV6-1 to TRBJ2-7; tentatively, D is TRBD2 (7 bases). CDR1 is MNHNS, CDR2 SASEGT, per germline. V dropped 4 bases and J dropped 3 bases, with 19 bases sitting between them. This CDR3 has 16 residues.

The chain is built from TRBV11-2 and TRBJ2-3; weak D call: TRBD1 (7 bases). Germline V CDR1 and CDR2: SGHAT, FQNNGV. The CDR3 has 14 amino acids. Trimming removed 1 base at V and 6 bases at J, with 11 bases between. This chain's CDR3 is CASSLATGRDTQYF. In DNA form, the CDR3 reads TGTGCCAGCAGCTTAGCGACAGGGAGGGATACGCAGTATTTT.

This sequence joins TRBV21-1 and TRBJ1-4. TRBV21-1 is noted as a pseudogene. This CDR3 comprises 14 residues. CDR3: CASSKARTLEKLFF. In DNA form, the CDR3 reads TGTGCCAGCAGCAAAGCGCGGACTTTAGAAAAACTGTTTTTT.

With regard to this clone: Additional DNA sequences in this sample encode the identical CDR3. J is TRBJ1-5 and V is TRBV30; D may be TRBD1 (6 bases). This CDR3 contains 13 residues. Trimming removed 4 bases at V and 4 bases at J, with 11 bases between. Germline CDR1 and CDR2: GTSNPN and SVGIG (reference sequence). The CDR3 DNA reads TGTGCCTGGACAGGAGGGGGAAATCAGCCCCAGCATTTT. Its translation: CAWTGGGNQPQHF.